These 26 T cell receptor beta chains were all obtained from the same sample, sequenced in a study of beta chain features in type 1 diabetes. Expressed TCRB transcripts got sequenced, as all isolated RNA was reverse transcribed. The table came from immunoSEQ multiplex PCR; TCRdb's copy has only in-frame clones and leaves some out. The sample carries tens of thousands of clones, roughly 50% recorded once. Sequenced material: stem cell memory CD4+ T cells from blood. These receptors all stem from a woman aged 25-40 years in good health.

This clone has only a few counts. This chain joins TRBV18 and TRBJ2-2; D unclear. The CDR3 contains 12 residues. Trimming removed 1 base from V and 9 bases from J, with 6 bases in between. The germline V gene encodes CDR1 KGHSH and CDR2 LQKENI. The DNA for the CDR3 is TGTGCCAGCTCACCACAGGAGCGGGAGCTGTTTTTT. Translation gives CASSPQERELFF.

The rearrangement joins TRBV11-2 to TRBJ2-3; D is possibly TRBD2 (6 bases). The CDR3 runs 15 residues. The germline CDR1 and CDR2 sequences are SGHAT and FQNNGV. V lost 1 base and J 0 bases, leaving 8 bases between the germline ends. The CDR3 sequence is CASSLVGTSTDTQYF. The CDR3 bases are TGTGCCAGCAGCTTAGTGGGGACTAGCACAGATACGCAGTATTTT.

This clone was detected only once. V and J are TRBV2 and TRBJ2-5; 10 positions match TRBD1. CDR1 is SNHLY and CDR2 is FYNNEI in the germline V gene. The CDR3 is 13 amino acids. The V segment lost 10 bases and the J segment 5 bases; nucleotides outside the gene matches: 7. This CDR3 reads CATSGTGVETQYF. Here the CDR3 DNA reads TGTGCCACTTCCGGGACAGGGGTGGAGACCCAGTACTTC. Based on the CDR3 plus reference TRBV2 and TRBJ2-5, the full variable domain is EPEVTQTPSHQVTQMGQEVILRCVPISNHLYFYWYRQILGQKVEFLVSFYNNEISEKSEIFDDQFSVERPDGSNFTLKIRSTKLEDSAMYFCATSGTGVETQYFGPGTRLLVL.

J is TRBJ1-4 and V is TRBV6-5, with 9 positions matching TRBD1. The CDR3 totals 15 residues. Trimming at V came to 5 bases and at J to 4 bases, leaving 5 bases not matched to a gene. Germline V gene data show CDR1 as MNHEY and CDR2 as SVGAGI. The CDR3 spells CASSTGGWDNEKLFF. The DNA of the CDR3 is TGTGCCAGCAGTACAGGGGGCTGGGATAATGAAAAACTGTTTTTT.

This sequence joins TRBV25-1 and TRBJ1-1; TRBD1 aligns across 7 bases. This CDR3 has 14 residues. V was clipped by 6 bases and J by 10 bases; unmatched bases: 14. Germline V CDR1 and CDR2: MGHDK, SYGVNS. The CDR3 bases are TGTGCCAGCAGCAAGGGACAGTTCCCATCGGCAGCTTTCTTT. This translates into CASSKGQFPSAAFF. The variable domain in full, with the rest retrieved from reference TRBV25-1 and TRBJ1-1, is EADIYQTPRYLVIGTGKKITLECSQTMGHDKMYWYQQDPGMELHLIHYSYGVNSTEKGDLSSESTVSRIRTEHFPLTLESARPSHTSQYLCASSKGQFPSAAFFGQGTRLTVV.

V is TRBV9 and J is TRBJ2-2; 9 positions agree with TRBD2. CDR3 length equals 15 residues. CDR1 is SGDLS, CDR2 YYNGEE, per germline. With 0 bases clipped from V and 4 bases from J, the junction kept 1 base outside the gene matches. The CDR3 coding sequence is TGTGCCAGCAGCGTAGCACTAGCGGGCACCGGGGAGCTGTTTTTT. Its translation is CASSVALAGTGELFF.

This clone was found a few times. The junction and the germline gene differ at one end; a read error may be behind it. In nucleotides, the CDR3 is TGTGCTAGCAGTCTTGACAGGGGCTACGAGCAGTACTTC. Amino acid sequence: CASSLDRGYEQYF. The V and J genes are TRBV7-7 and TRBJ2-7, with TRBD1 identical over 8 bases. Germline lookup yields CDR1 SSHAT and CDR2 FNYEAQ (reference sequence). CDR3 size: 13 residues.

This clone was seen a few times. The J gene is TRBJ2-3, the V gene TRBV19; possible D gene TRBD1, 7 bases. CDR1 is LNHDA and CDR2 is SQIVND in the germline V gene (reference sequence). Trimming cost V 1 base and J 2 bases, with 16 bases left between them. The CDR3 covers 17 residues. The CDR3 here is CASSIGQGRRATDTQYF. Here the CDR3 DNA reads TGTGCCAGTAGTATAGGACAGGGAAGGAGGGCCACAGATACGCAGTATTTT. The full variable domain, rest sourced from reference TRBV19 and TRBJ2-3, is DGGITQSPKYLFRKEGQNVTLSCEQNLNHDAMYWYRQDPGQGLRLIYYSQIVNDFQKGDIAEGYSVSREKKESFPLTVTSAQKNPTAFYLCASSIGQGRRATDTQYFGPGTRLTVL.

The chain carries TRBV5-1 and TRBJ2-3; tentatively, D is TRBD2 (6 bases). Trimming removed 0 bases from V and 0 bases from J, with 8 bases in between. CDR1 is SGHRS, CDR2 YFSETQ, per germline. CDR3 length: 15 residues. The CDR3 DNA reads TGCGCCAGCAGCTTGGGGAGGGGAAGCACAGATACGCAGTATTTT. Translated: CASSLGRGSTDTQYF.

This clone turned up a few times. The CDR3, as DNA: TGCACCAGCAGCCAGGGGAGAGGACTAGCGGGAGGGCCCCGGTTTTACGAGCAGTACTTC. It translates to CTSSQGRGLAGGPRFYEQYF. This chain links TRBV1 with TRBJ2-7; the D call TRBD2 from the table was never checked on the DNA. TRBV1 is labeled a pseudogene. The CDR3 is made up of 20 amino acids.

This sequence joins TRBV7-3 and TRBJ2-3; 10 nucleotides align to TRBD2. The CDR3 is 15 amino acids. With 8 bases clipped from V and 3 bases from J, the junction kept 8 bases outside the gene matches. Looked up from germline, CDR1 is SGHTA and CDR2 is FQGTGA. This chain's CDR3 is CASGLAGVGTDTQYF. The CDR3 bases are TGTGCCAGCGGTCTAGCGGGAGTCGGGACAGATACGCAGTATTTT.

This clone was picked up a small number of times. This chain joins TRBV7-2 and TRBJ2-3, with D unresolved. This CDR3 is 11 amino acids long. V dropped 1 base and J dropped 12 bases, with 8 bases sitting between them. Germline V gene sequence: CDR1 SGHTA, CDR2 FQGNSA. CDR3 nucleotides: TGTGCCAGCAGCTTAGGGGCTCCTCAGTATTTT. Translating gives CASSLGAPQYF.

This chain uses TRBV10-3 with TRBJ1-5, with 10 bases fitting TRBD1. The CDR3 runs 20 residues. Germline V gives CDR1 ENHRY, CDR2 SYGVKD. V was clipped by 3 bases and J by 0 bases; unmatched bases: 14. The DNA of the CDR3 is TGTGCCATCAGTGACCTCCCGGGACAGGGGTCGGCATATAGCAATCAGCCCCAGCATTTT. Translated: CAISDLPGQGSAYSNQPQHF.

The rearrangement uses TRBV18 and TRBJ1-1, with D unresolved. This CDR3 comprises 14 residues. The germline V gene has CDR1 KGHSH and CDR2 LQKENI. The germline V and J ends were trimmed by 8 bases and 5 bases, with 18 bases remaining between them. CDR3 amino acids: CASLQRETRTEAFF. CDR3 nucleotide sequence: TGTGCCAGCCTACAGAGGGAAACGAGAACTGAAGCTTTCTTT. The whole variable domain, filled in from reference TRBV18 and TRBJ1-1, reads NAGVMQNPRHLVRRRGQEARLRCSPMKGHSHVYWYRQLPEEGLKFMVYLQKENIIDESGMPKERFSAEFPKEGPSILRIQQVVRGDSAAYFCASLQRETRTEAFFGQGTRLTVV.

This clone came up many times. The chain has TRBV18 and TRBJ2-5; TRBD2 agrees at 7 bases. The CDR3 runs 14 residues. The V and J ends lost 3 bases and 0 bases, in that order; junction bases with no gene match: 1. CDR1 is KGHSH and CDR2 is LQKENI in the germline V gene. In nucleotides, the CDR3 is TGTGCCAGCTCACCGGGGACTAACCAAGAGACCCAGTACTTC. It codes for CASSPGTNQETQYF.

The V and J genes are TRBV7-6 and TRBJ2-7; perhaps TRBD2 as D (7 bases). Germline CDR1 reads SGHVS; CDR2 reads FNYEAQ. The CDR3 consists of 15 residues. Trimming removed 5 bases at V and 3 bases at J, with 17 bases between. Here the CDR3 DNA reads TGTGCCAGCAGCGCCCAAGACGGGGGGCTCTACGAGCAGTACTTC. It translates to CASSAQDGGLYEQYF.

A few counts support this clone. V gene TRBV9 combines with J gene TRBJ1-2; TRBD1 matches at 7 bases. CDR3 length: 16 amino acids. The germline CDR1 and CDR2 sequences are SGDLS and YYNGEE. V trimming: 4 bases; J trimming: 4 bases; junction bases outside the gene matches: 13. DNA for the CDR3: TGTGCCAGCAGCCCCAGCTCCCAGGGGGGCGGCTATGGCTACACCTTC. Translating gives CASSPSSQGGGYGYTF.

This clone was seen just once. The junction departs from the called germline gene at one end, perhaps through a read error. The chain recombines TRBV5-4 with TRBJ1-3; perhaps TRBD1 as D (5 bases). The CDR3 runs 16 residues. Germline CDR1 is SGHNT and CDR2 is YYREEE (reference sequence). The CDR3 DNA reads TGTGCCAGCAGCTTGGGCGCCGACAGCTCTGGAGACACCATATATTTT. Residues: CASSLGADSSGDTIYF.

Only a few counts were recorded for this clone. The chain carries TRBV7-9 and TRBJ1-4; no reliable D call. The V gene's germline CDR1 is SEHNR and CDR2 FQNEAQ (reference sequence). V shed 4 bases and J shed 8 bases, with 11 bases lying between them. CDR3 length: 13 residues. The CDR3 region is CASSSPPPEKLFF. The CDR3 DNA is TGTGCCAGCAGCTCTCCTCCCCCGGAAAAACTGTTTTTT.

The chain couples TRBV15 to TRBJ2-5; 12 nucleotides line up with TRBD2. The ends lost 2 bases at V and 2 bases at J; junction bases unmatched: 9. The CDR3 contains 18 residues. Germline loops: CDR1 LNHNV, CDR2 YYDKDF (reference sequence). CDR3 bases: TGTGCCACCAGCAGAACTTATTCTAGCGGGAGGGCTCAAGAGACCCAGTACTTC. Translated: CATSRTYSSGRAQETQYF.

This clone was recorded a few times. V is TRBV7-2 and J is TRBJ1-1; 11 nucleotides align to TRBD1. The germline gives CDR1 SGHTA, CDR2 FQGNSA. With 1 base clipped from V and 5 bases from J, the junction kept 6 bases outside the gene matches. This CDR3 spans 16 amino acids. This chain's CDR3 is CASSLGTGGARTEAFF. The DNA of the CDR3 is TGTGCCAGCAGCTTAGGGACAGGGGGCGCTCGGACTGAAGCTTTCTTT.

In its sample, this clone was seen a few times. The chain has TRBV9 and TRBJ1-2; 10 bases are a match to TRBD1. Germline V gene sequence: CDR1 SGDLS, CDR2 YYNGEE. The CDR3 is 14 residues long. V trimming: 3 bases; J trimming: 7 bases; junction bases outside the gene matches: 6. The CDR3 loop is CASSGGTGVGGYTF. For the CDR3, the DNA is TGTGCCAGCAGCGGGGGGACAGGGGTCGGTGGCTACACCTTC.

The V gene is TRBV7-6, the J gene TRBJ1-2; no reliable D call. V lost 4 bases and J lost 4, with 13 bases in between. From germline, CDR1 is SGHVS and CDR2 FNYEAQ. The CDR3 covers 14 residues. CDR3 bases: TGTGCCAGCAGCTCCACCCCGGGGTCCTATGGCTACACCTTC. Its protein product is CASSSTPGSYGYTF.

The chain links TRBV29-1 to TRBJ2-1, with unresolved D. The germline V gene encodes CDR1 SQVTM and CDR2 ANQGSEA. Trimming removed 3 bases from V and 5 bases from J, with 11 bases in between. This CDR3 is 13 amino acids long. CDR3 nucleotide sequence: TGCAGCGTTGATCTCTTCAGTGACAATGAGCAGTTCTTC. This encodes CSVDLFSDNEQFF.

V gene TRBV7-2 combines with J gene TRBJ2-5; TRBD2 matches at 11 bases. With V trimmed by 0 bases and J by 11 bases, 14 bases remained unmatched. The CDR3 spans 17 residues. Germline CDR1 reads SGHTA; CDR2 reads FQGNSA. The CDR3 nucleotides are TGTGCCAGCAGCTTAGCGGGGCCCACTAGCGGGAGCTTTGAGCAGTACTTC. Translating gives CASSLAGPTSGSFEQYF.

This clone was counted once. The genes are TRBV30 and TRBJ1-5; TRBD1 is a possible D gene (6 bases). The CDR3 runs to 15 residues. CDR1 and CDR2 from the germline V gene are GTSNPN and SVGIG (reference sequence). Trimming cost V 1 base and J 2 bases, with 12 bases left between them. The CDR3 DNA is TGTGCCTGGAGTGGAGGGGGGGCGCGCAATCAGCCCCAGCATTTT. Its protein product is CAWSGGGARNQPQHF.